This TCR beta chain comes out of a study of Ad26.COV2.S vaccination and SARS-CoV-2 variants. Sequencing used immunoSEQ multiplex PCR; TCRdb keeps in-frame clones, though not all of them. The profile shows around 94,000 clones, around 80% of them singletons. A note on this clone: Its antigen remains unidentified.

Findings of the study overall: After vaccination, substantial breadth of spike-specific CD8+ and CD4+ responses was reported.

Germline V gene sequence: CDR1 SNHLY, CDR2 FYNNEI. CDR3 size: 15 residues. V was cut by 4 bases and J by 6 bases, with 15 bases left in between. The material was peripheral blood, obtained after recovery from COVID-19. The genes are TRBV2 and TRBJ2-2; D unclear. The TCR originated in a human donor who had recovered from COVID-19. CDR3 DNA: TGTGCCAGCAGTGTCGACCCAAGTGGGGCCGGGGAGCTGTTTTTT. Protein: CASSVDPSGAGELFF.